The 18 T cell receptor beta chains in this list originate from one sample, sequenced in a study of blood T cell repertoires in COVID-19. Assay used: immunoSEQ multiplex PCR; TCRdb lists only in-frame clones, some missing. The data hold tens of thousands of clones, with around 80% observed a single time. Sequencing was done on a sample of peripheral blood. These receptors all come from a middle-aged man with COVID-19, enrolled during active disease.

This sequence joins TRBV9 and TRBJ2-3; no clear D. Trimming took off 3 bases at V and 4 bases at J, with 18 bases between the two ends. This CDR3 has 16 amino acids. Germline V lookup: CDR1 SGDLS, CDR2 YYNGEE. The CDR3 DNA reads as TGTGCCAGCAGCGCCACCCCTACTCCCCCCCCAGATACGCAGTATTTT. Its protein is CASSATPTPPPDTQYF.

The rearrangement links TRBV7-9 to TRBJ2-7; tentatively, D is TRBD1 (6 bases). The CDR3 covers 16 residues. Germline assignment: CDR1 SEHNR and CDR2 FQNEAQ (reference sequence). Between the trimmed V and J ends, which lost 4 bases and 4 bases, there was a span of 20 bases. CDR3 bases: TGTGCCAGCAGCTCGCGACCCCGGGACGGGACATACGAGCAGTACTTC. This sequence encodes CASSSRPRDGTYEQYF. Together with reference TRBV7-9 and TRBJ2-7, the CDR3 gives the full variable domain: DTGVSQNPRHKITKRGQNVTFRCDPISEHNRLYWYRQTLGQGPEFLTYFQNEAQLEKSRLLSDRFSAERPKGSFSTLEIQRTEQGDSAMYLCASSSRPRDGTYEQYFGPGTRLTVT.

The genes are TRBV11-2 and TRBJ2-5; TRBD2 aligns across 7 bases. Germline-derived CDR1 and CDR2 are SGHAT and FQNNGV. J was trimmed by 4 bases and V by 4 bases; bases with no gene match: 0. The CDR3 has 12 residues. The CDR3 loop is CASSSSGETQYF. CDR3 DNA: TGTGCCAGCAGCTCTAGCGGAGAGACCCAGTACTTC.

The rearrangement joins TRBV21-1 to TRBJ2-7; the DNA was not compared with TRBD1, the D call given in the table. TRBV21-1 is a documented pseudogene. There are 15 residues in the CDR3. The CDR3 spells CASSKVGTGVREQYF. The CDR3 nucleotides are TGTGCCAGCAGCAAAGTAGGGACAGGGGTAAGGGAGCAGTACTTC.

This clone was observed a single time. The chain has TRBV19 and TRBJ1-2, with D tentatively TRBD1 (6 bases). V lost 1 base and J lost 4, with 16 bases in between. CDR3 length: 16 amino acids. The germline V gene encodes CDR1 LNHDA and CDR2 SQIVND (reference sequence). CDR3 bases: TGTGCCAGTAGTATAGGAGGTACAGGGACCATCTATGGCTACACCTTC. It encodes CASSIGGTGTIYGYTF.

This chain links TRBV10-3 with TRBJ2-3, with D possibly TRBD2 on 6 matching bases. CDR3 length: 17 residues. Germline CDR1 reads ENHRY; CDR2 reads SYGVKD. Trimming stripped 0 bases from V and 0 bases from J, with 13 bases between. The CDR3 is CAISESKGLPSTDTQYF. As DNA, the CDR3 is TGTGCCATCAGTGAGTCGAAAGGACTACCTAGCACAGATACGCAGTATTTT.

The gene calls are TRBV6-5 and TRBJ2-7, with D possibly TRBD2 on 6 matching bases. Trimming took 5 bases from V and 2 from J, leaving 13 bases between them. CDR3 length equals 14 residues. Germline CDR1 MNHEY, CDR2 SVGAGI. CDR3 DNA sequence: TGTGCCAGCAGTCTCTCGGGAGTTACCTACGAGCAGTACTTC. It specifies CASSLSGVTYEQYF.

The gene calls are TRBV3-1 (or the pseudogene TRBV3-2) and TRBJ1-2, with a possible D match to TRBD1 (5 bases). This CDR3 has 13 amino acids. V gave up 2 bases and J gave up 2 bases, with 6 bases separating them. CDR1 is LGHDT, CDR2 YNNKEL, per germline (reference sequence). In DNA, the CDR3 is TGTGCCAGCAGCCAATCAGGGAACTATGGCTACACCTTC. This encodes CASSQSGNYGYTF.

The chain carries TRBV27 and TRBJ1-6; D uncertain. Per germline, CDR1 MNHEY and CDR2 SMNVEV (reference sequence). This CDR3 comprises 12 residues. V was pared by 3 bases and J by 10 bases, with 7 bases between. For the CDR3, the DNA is TGTGCCAGCAGTTTTGAGAGGTCACCCCTCCACTTT. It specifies CASSFERSPLHF.

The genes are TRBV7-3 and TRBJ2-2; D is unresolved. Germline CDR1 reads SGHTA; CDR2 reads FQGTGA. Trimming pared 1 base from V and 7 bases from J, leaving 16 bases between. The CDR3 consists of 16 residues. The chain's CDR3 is CASSLNSNAANGELFF. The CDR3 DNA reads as TGTGCCAGCAGCTTAAATTCGAACGCCGCTAACGGGGAGCTGTTTTTT. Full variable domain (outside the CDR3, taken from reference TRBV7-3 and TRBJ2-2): GAGVSQTPSNKVTEKGKYVELRCDPISGHTALYWYRQSLGQGPEFLIYFQGTGAADDSGLPNDRFFAVRPEGSVSTLKIQRTERGDSAVYLCASSLNSNAANGELFFGEGSRLTVL.

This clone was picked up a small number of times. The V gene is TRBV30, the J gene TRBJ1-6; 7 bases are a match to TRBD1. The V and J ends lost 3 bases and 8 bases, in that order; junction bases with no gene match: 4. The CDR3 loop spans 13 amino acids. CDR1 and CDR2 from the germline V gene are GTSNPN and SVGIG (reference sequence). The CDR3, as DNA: TGTGCCTGGAGGGACAGGTGGGATTCACCCCTCCACTTT. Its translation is CAWRDRWDSPLHF.

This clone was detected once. The CDR3 sequence: CASSLGTSGGIETQYF. CDR3 DNA: TGTGCCAGCAGCTTAGGAACTAGCGGGGGGATTGAGACCCAGTACTTC. The V call is TRBV7-2, the J call TRBJ2-5; 12 nucleotides align to TRBD2. Trimming cost V 1 base and J 5 bases; bases outside gene matches: 5. CDR3 size: 16 residues. Germline CDR1 SGHTA, CDR2 FQGNSA.

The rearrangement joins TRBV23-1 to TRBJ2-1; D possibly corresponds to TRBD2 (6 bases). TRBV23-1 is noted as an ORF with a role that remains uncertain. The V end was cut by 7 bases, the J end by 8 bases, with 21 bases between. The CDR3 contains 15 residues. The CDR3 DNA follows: TGCGCCAGCAAAATCGACAGCCGGGAGCTGGATGAGCAGTTCTTC. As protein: CASKIDSRELDEQFF.

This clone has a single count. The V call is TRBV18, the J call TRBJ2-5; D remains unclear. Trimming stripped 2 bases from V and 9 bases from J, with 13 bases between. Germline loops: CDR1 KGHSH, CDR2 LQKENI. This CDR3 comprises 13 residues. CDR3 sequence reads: CASSPGDRLAQYF. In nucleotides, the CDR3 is TGTGCCAGCTCACCAGGAGACCGACTGGCCCAGTACTTC.

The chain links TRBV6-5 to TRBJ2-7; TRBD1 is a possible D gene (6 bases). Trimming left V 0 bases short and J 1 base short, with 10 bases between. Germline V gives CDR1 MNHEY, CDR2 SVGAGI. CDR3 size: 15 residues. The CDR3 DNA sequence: TGTGCCAGCAGTTACTCCCTGGACAGTTCCTACGAGCAGTACTTC. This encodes CASSYSLDSSYEQYF.

This chain's CDR3 is CASRTWGDRQFF. Here the CDR3 DNA reads TGTGCCAGCAGGACGTGGGGAGACCGGCAGTTCTTC. This chain joins TRBV6-5 and TRBJ2-1, with D perhaps matching TRBD2 (5 bases). Per germline, CDR1 MNHEY and CDR2 SVGAGI. V was trimmed by 6 bases and J by 12 bases, leaving 15 bases between them. The CDR3 is made up of 12 amino acids.

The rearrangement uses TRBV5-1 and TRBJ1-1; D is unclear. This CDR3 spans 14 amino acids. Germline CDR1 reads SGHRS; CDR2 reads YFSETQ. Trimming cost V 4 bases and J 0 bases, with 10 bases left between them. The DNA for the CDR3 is TGCGCCAGCAGCCCCGGAGGACTGAACACTGAAGCTTTCTTT. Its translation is CASSPGGLNTEAFF.

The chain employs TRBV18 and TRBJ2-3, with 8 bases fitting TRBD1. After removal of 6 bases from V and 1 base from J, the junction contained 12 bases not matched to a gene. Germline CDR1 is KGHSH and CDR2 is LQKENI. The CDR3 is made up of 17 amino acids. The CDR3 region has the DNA TGTGCCAGCTCCCTGATGCCCGGGACAGGAGGCACAGATACGCAGTATTTT. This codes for CASSLMPGTGGTDTQYF.